This TCR beta chain comes out of a study of response to subunit inactivated influenza vaccine (dated by TCRdb to between 2018 and 2020). Background on the whole study: The study used deep quantitative T cell receptor repertoire profiling to track responses to a trivalent subunit inactivated influenza vaccine.

The time point label here, explained by the study, means: approximately 47 days after influenza vaccine administration. From V the trimming removes 7 bases and from J it removes 5 bases, while the gene matches leave 21 bases of the junction unaccounted for. The CDR3 sequence holds 18 residues, the cysteine and phenylalanine included. Only the CDR3 part of the read is kept: 54 bases, read in frame from the first base. Looking up the germline V gene (reference sequence) yields CDR1 SGHAT and CDR2 FQDESV. Concerning this clonotype itself: The specificity of this receptor is unknown. There are no base qualities to consult, and no much larger clone falls within one base.

What the authors observed across the whole study: The authors suggested that each seasonal influenza vaccination may recruit only a limited number of new T cells.

Library preparation employed RT-PCR. For sequencing, an Illumina HiSeq 2500 was employed. Clones were called with MiXCR by TCRdb after fastp trimmed the public reads at Q25, and only in-frame beta chains were retained. Every distinct CDR3 protein forms one entry, paired with its most common genes and DNA. For this sample the table gives over 400,000 distinct CDR3 sequences, of which around 9.9% were detected only once. Less than 15% of the sample lies in the top ten. The TCR was taken from a man aged 45-65 years who received an inactivated influenza vaccine. Donor details come from another sample of the same person, matched by shared clones. The V and J genes are TRBV11-1 and TRBJ2-5, and TRBD1 aligns with 8 junction nucleotides. The starting material was PBMCs from blood, obtained about 40 days after vaccination. The CDR3 protein sequence reads: CASTKRGGRGLQSETQYF. Read as DNA, the sequence is TGTGCCAGCACGAAGAGGGGAGGCAGGGGGCTGCAGTCCGAGACCCAGTACTTC.